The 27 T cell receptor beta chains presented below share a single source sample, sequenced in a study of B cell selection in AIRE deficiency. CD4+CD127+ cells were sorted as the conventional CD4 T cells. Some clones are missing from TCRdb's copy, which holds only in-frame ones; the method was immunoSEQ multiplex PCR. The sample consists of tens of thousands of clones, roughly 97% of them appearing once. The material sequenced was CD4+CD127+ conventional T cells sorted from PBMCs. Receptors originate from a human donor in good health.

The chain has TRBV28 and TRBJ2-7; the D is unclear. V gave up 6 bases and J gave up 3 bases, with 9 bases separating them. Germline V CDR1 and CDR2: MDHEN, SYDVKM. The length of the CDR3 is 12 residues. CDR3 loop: CASSPPGYEQYF. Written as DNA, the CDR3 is TGTGCCAGCAGCCCGCCGGGCTACGAGCAGTACTTC.

The CDR3 region is CASRQGRALGREQYF. In DNA form, the CDR3 reads TGTGCCAGCCGCCAGGGTCGGGCCCTAGGTAGAGAGCAGTACTTC. V usage is TRBV28 and J usage is TRBJ2-7, with D possibly being TRBD1 (5 bases). Per the germline V gene, CDR1 is MDHEN and CDR2 is SYDVKM. V dropped 8 bases and J dropped 7 bases, with 24 bases sitting between them. This CDR3 comprises 15 residues. The variable domain in full, completed from reference TRBV28 and TRBJ2-7, reads DVKVTQSSRYLVKRTGEKVFLECVQDMDHENMFWYRQDPGLGLRLIYFSYDVKMKEKGDIPEGYSVSREKKERFSLILESASTNQTSMYLCASRQGRALGREQYFGPGTRLTVT.

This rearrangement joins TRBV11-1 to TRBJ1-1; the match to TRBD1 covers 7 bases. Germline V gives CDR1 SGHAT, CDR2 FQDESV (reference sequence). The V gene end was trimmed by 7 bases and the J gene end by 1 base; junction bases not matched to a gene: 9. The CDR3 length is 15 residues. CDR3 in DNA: TGTGCCAGCATCCAACAGGGGCGTAAGAACACTGAAGCTTTCTTT. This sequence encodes CASIQQGRKNTEAFF.

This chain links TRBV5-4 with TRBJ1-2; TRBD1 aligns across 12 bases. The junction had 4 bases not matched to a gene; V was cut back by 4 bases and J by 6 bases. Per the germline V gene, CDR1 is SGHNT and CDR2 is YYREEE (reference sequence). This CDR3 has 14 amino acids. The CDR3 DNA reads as TGTGCCAGCAGCCGGGACAGGGGGCGTGATGGCTACACCTTC. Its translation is CASSRDRGRDGYTF.

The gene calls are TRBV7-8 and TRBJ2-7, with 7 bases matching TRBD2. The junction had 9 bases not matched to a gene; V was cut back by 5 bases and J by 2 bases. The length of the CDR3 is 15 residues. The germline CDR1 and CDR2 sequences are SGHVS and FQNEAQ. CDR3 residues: CASSKEGLGTYEQYF. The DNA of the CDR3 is TGTGCCAGCAGCAAAGAAGGACTAGGAACCTACGAGCAGTACTTC.

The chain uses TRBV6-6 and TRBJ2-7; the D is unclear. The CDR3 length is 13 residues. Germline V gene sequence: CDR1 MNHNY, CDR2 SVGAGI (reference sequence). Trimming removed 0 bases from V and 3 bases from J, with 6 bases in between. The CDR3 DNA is TGTGCCAGCAGTTACTCCCCCCGCTACGAGCAGTACTTC. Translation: CASSYSPRYEQYF.

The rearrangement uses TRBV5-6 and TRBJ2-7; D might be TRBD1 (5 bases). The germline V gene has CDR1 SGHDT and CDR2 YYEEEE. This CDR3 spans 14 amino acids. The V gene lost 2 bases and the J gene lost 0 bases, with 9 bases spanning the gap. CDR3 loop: CASSFRGNSYEQYF. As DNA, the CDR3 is TGTGCCAGCAGCTTTAGGGGCAACTCCTACGAGCAGTACTTC.

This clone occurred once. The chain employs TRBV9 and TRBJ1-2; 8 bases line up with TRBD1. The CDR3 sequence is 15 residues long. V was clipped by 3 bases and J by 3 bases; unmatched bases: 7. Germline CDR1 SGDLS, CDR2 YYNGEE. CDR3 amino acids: CASSEGTGLYYGYTF. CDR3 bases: TGTGCCAGCAGCGAGGGGACAGGCCTCTACTATGGCTACACCTTC.

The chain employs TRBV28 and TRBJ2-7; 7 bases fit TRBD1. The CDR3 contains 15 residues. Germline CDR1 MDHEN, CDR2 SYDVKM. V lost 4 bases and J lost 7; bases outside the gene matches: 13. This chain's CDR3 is CASSSGQVVLGEQYF. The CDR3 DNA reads TGTGCCAGCAGTTCAGGACAGGTGGTTTTGGGGGAGCAGTACTTC.

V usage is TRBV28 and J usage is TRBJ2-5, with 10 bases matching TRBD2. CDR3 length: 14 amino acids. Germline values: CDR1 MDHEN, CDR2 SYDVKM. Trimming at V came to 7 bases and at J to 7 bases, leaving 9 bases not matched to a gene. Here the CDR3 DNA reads TGTGCCAGCACCCCGGGACTAGCGCCTTTGACCCAGTACTTC. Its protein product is CASTPGLAPLTQYF. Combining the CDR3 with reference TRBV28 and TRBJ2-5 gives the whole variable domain DVKVTQSSRYLVKRTGEKVFLECVQDMDHENMFWYRQDPGLGLRLIYFSYDVKMKEKGDIPEGYSVSREKKERFSLILESASTNQTSMYLCASTPGLAPLTQYFGPGTRLLVL.

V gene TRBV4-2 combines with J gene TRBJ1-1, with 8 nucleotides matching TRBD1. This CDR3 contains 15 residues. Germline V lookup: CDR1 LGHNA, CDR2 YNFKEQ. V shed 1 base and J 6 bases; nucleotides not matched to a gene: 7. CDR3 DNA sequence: TGTGCCAGCAGCCAAGTGGGGACAGGACGAGCTGAAGCTTTCTTT. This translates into CASSQVGTGRAEAFF.

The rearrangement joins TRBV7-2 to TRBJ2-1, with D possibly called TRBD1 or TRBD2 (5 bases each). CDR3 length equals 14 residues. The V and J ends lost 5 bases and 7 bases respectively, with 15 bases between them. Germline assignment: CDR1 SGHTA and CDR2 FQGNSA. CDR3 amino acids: CASSTRDPRNEQFF. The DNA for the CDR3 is TGTGCCAGCAGCACCCGGGACCCCCGGAATGAGCAGTTCTTC.

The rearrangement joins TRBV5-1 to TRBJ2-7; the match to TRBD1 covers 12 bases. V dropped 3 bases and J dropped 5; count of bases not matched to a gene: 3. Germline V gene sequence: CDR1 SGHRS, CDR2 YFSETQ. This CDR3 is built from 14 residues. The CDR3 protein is CASSSGQGAHEQYF. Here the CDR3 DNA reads TGCGCCAGCAGCTCGGGACAGGGGGCCCACGAGCAGTACTTC.

CDR3 amino acids: CASSYSKGKLFF. The CDR3 nucleotides are TGTGCCAGCAGTTACTCGAAAGGGAAACTGTTTTTT. This sequence joins TRBV6-6 and TRBJ1-4; no clear D. From germline, CDR1 is MNHNY and CDR2 SVGAGI (reference sequence). The CDR3 extends over 12 amino acids. Trimming took 0 bases from V and 11 from J, leaving 7 bases between them.

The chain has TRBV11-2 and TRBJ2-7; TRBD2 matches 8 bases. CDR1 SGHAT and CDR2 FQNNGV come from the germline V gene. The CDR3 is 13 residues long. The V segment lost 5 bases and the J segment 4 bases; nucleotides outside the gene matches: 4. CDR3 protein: CASSLRLAYEQYF. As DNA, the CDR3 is TGTGCCAGCAGCCTTCGACTAGCGTACGAGCAGTACTTC.

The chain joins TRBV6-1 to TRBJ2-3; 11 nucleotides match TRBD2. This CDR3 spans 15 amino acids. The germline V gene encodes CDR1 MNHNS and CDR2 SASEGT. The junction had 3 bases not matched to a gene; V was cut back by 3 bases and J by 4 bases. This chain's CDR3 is CASSETSGVPDTQYF. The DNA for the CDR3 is TGTGCCAGCAGTGAGACTAGCGGGGTACCAGATACGCAGTATTTT.

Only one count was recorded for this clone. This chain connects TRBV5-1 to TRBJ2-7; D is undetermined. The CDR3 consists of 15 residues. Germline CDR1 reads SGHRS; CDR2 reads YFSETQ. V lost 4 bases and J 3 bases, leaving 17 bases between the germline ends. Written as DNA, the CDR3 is TGCGCCAGCAGCCTGGGGTCCGGGCAGGTCTACGAGCAGTACTTC. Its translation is CASSLGSGQVYEQYF.

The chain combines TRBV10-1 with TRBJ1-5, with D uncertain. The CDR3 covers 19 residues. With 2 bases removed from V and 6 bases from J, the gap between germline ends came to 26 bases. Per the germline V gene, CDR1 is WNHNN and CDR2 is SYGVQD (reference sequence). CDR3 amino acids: CASSEPDFPAGNGSQPQHF. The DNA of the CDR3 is TGCGCCAGCAGTGAGCCCGACTTCCCAGCCGGGAACGGGAGTCAGCCCCAGCATTTT.

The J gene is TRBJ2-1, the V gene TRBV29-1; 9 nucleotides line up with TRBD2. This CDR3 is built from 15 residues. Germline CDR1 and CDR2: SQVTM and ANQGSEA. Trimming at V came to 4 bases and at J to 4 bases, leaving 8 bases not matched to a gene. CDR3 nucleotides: TGCAGCGTTGTAGGTAGCGGGAGTCGTTACAATGAGCAGTTCTTC. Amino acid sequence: CSVVGSGSRYNEQFF.

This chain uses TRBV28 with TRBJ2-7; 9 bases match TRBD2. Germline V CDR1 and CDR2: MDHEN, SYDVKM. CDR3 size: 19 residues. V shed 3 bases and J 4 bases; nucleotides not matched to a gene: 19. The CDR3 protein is CASSLAPPWTSAPKYEQYF. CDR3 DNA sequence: TGTGCCAGCAGTTTGGCACCCCCCTGGACTAGCGCACCTAAATACGAGCAGTACTTC.

This CDR3 is CASSLGTERETQYF. The CDR3 DNA reads as TGCGCCAGCAGCTTGGGGACCGAGAGAGAGACCCAGTACTTC. The chain links TRBV5-1 to TRBJ2-5, with D uncertain. CDR1 is SGHRS and CDR2 is YFSETQ in the germline V gene. The CDR3 totals 14 residues. V was pared by 0 bases and J by 4 bases, with 10 bases between.

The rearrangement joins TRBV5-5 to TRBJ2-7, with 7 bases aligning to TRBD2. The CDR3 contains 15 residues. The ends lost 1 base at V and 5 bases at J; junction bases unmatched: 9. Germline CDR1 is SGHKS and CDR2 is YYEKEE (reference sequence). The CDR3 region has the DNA TGTGCCAGCAGCTTGTCGGCGGGGGAGGTCCACGAGCAGTACTTC. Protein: CASSLSAGEVHEQYF.

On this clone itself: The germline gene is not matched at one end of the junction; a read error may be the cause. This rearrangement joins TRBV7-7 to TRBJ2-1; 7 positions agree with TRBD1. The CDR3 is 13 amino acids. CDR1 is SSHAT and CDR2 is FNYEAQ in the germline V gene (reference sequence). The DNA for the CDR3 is TGTGCTAGCAGCTTGCGACAGGGTGACGGGCAGTTCTTC. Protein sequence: CASSLRQGDGQFF.

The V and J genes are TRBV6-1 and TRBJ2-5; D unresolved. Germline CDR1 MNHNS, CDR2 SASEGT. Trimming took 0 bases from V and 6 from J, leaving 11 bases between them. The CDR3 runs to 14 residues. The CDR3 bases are TGTGCCAGCAGTGAAGCAGGATCGCAACAGACCCAGTACTTC. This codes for CASSEAGSQQTQYF.

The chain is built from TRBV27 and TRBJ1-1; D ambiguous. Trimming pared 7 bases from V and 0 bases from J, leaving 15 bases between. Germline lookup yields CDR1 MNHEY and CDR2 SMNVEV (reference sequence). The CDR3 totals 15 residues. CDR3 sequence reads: CASTTIQSLNTEAFF. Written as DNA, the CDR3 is TGTGCCAGCACCACGATACAGAGCTTGAACACTGAAGCTTTCTTT.

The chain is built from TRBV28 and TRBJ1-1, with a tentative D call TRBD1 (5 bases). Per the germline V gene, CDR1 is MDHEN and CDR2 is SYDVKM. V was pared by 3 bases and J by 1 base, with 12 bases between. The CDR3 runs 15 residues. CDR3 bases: TGTGCCAGCAGTTTTCCCGGGGGGAGGAACACTGAAGCTTTCTTT. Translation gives CASSFPGGRNTEAFF. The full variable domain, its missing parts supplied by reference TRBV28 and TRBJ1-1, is DVKVTQSSRYLVKRTGEKVFLECVQDMDHENMFWYRQDPGLGLRLIYFSYDVKMKEKGDIPEGYSVSREKKERFSLILESASTNQTSMYLCASSFPGGRNTEAFFGQGTRLTVV.

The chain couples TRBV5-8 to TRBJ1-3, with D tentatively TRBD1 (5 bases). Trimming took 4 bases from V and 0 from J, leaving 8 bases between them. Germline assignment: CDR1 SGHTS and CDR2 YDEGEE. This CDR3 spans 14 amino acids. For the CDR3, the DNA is TGTGCCAGCAGCGCGGACACCTCTGGAAACACCATATATTTT. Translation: CASSADTSGNTIYF. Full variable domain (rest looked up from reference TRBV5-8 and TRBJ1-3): EAGVTQSPTHLIKTRGQQATLRCSPISGHTSVYWYQQALGLGLQFLLWYDEGEERNRGNFPPRFSGRQFPNYSSELNVNALELEDSALYLCASSADTSGNTIYFGEGSWLTVV.